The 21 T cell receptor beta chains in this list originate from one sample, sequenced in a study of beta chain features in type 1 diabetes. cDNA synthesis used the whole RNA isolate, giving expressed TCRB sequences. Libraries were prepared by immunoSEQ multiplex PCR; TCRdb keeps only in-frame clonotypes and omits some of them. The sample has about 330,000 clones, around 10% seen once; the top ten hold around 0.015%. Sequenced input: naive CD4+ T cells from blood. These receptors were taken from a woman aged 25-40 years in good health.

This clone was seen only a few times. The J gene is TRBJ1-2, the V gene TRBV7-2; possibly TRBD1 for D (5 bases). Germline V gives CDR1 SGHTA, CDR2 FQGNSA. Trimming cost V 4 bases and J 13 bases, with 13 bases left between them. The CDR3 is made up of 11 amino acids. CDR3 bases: TGTGCCAGCAGCTCACAGGCGGATAGCACCTTC. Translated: CASSSQADSTF.

In nucleotides, the CDR3 is TGTGCCAGTAGCCTCGAGGGAGTTGGCAATCAGCCCCAGCATTTT. Translated, it gives CASSLEGVGNQPQHF. The gene calls are TRBV19 and TRBJ1-5; D unclear. The CDR3 runs to 15 residues. Trimming took 6 bases from V and 2 from J, leaving 14 bases between them. From germline, CDR1 is LNHDA and CDR2 SQIVND (reference sequence).

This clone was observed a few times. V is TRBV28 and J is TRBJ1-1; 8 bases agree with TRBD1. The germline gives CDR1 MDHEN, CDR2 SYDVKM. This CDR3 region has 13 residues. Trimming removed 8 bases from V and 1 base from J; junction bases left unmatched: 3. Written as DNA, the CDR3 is TGTGCCAGCGGACAGGGTCCGAACACTGAAGCTTTCTTT. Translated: CASGQGPNTEAFF.

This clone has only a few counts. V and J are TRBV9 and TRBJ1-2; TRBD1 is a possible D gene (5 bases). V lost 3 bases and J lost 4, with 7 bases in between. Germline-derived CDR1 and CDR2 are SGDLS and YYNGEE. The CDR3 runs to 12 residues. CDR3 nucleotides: TGTGCCAGCAGCGGCAGGGTCTATGGCTACACCTTC. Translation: CASSGRVYGYTF.

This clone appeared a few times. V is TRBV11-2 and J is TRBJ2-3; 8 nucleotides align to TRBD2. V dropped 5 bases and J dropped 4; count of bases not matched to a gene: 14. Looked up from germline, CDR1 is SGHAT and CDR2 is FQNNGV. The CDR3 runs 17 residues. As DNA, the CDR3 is TGTGCCAGCAGCGTCAGGAGGAGGCGGGAGGCTTCAGATACGCAGTATTTT. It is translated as CASSVRRRREASDTQYF.

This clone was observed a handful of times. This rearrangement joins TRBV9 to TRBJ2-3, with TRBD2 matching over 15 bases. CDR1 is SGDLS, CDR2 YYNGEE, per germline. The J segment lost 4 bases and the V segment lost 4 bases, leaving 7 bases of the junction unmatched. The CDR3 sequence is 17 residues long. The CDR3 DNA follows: TGTGCCAGCAGCTTGGGACTAGCGGGAGGTGACCCAGATACGCAGTATTTT. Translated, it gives CASSLGLAGGDPDTQYF.

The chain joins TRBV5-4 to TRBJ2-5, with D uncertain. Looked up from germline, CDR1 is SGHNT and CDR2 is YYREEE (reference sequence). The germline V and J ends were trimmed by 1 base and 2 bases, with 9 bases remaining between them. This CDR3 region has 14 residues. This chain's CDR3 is CASSLTAGQETQYF. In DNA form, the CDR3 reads TGTGCCAGCAGCTTGACCGCAGGACAAGAGACCCAGTACTTC. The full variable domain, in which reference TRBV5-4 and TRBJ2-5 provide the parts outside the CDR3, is ETGVTQSPTHLIKTRGQQVTLRCSSQSGHNTVSWYQQALGQGPQFIFQYYREEENGRGNFPPRFSGLQFPNYSSELNVNALELDDSALYLCASSLTAGQETQYFGPGTRLLVL.

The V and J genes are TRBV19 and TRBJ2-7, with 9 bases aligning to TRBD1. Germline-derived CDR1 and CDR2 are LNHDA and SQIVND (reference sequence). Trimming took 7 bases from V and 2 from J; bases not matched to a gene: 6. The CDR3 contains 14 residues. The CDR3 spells CASNPGQGAYEQYF. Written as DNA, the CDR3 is TGTGCCAGTAACCCGGGACAGGGCGCCTACGAGCAGTACTTC.

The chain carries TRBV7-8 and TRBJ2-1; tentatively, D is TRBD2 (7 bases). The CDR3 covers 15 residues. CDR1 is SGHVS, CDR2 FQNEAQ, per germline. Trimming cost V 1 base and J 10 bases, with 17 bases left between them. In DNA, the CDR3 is TGTGCCAGCAGCTTAGTAGGGGGAGGGCCGGTCGAGCAGTTCTTC. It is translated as CASSLVGGGPVEQFF.

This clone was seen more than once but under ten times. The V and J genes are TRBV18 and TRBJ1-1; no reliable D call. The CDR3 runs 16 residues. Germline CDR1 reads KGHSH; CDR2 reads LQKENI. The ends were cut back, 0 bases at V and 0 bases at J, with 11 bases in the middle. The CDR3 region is CASSPPRFPMNTEAFF. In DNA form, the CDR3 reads TGTGCCAGCTCACCACCGCGATTTCCCATGAACACTGAAGCTTTCTTT.

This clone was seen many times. For the CDR3, the DNA is TGCGCCAGCAGCCGGATGGGACTTCGAGAGACCCAGTACTTC. Residues: CASSRMGLRETQYF. This chain links TRBV4-3 with TRBJ2-5, with D maybe TRBD2 (6 bases). Germline values: CDR1 LGHNA, CDR2 YSLEER. The CDR3 contains 14 residues. Trimming took 4 bases from V and 4 from J, leaving 13 bases between them.

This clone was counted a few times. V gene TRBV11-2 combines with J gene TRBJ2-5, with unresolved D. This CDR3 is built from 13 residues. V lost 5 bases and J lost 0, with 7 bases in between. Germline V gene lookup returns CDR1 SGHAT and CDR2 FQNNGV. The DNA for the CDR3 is TGTGCCAGCAGCCGCGTCTACCAAGAGACCCAGTACTTC. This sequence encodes CASSRVYQETQYF.

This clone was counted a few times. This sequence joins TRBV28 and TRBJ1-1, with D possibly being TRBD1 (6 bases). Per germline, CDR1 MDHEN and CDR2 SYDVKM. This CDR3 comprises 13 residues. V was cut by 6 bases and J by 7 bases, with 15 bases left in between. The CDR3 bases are TGTGCCAGCAGAGCATACAGGGTACGTGAAGCTTTCTTT. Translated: CASRAYRVREAFF.

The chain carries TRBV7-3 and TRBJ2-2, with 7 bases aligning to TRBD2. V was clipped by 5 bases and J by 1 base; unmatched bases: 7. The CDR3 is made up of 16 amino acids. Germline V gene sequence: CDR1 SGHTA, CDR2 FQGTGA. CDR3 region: CASSPQAGLNTGELFF. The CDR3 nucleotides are TGTGCCAGCAGCCCCCAAGCGGGATTGAACACCGGGGAGCTGTTTTTT.

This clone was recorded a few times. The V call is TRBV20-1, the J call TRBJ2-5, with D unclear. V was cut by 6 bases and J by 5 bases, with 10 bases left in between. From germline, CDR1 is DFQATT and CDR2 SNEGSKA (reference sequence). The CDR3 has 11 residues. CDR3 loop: CSAQMWETQYF. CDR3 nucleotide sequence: TGCAGTGCCCAGATGTGGGAGACCCAGTACTTC.

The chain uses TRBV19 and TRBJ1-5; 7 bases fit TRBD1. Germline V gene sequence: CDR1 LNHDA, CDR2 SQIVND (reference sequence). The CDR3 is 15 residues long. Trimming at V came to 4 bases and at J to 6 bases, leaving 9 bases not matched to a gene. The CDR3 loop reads CASSTYRGGGQPQHF. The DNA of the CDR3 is TGTGCCAGTAGTACCTACAGGGGAGGAGGTCAGCCCCAGCATTTT. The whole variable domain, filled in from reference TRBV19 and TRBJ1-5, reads DGGITQSPKYLFRKEGQNVTLSCEQNLNHDAMYWYRQDPGQGLRLIYYSQIVNDFQKGDIAEGYSVSREKKESFPLTVTSAQKNPTAFYLCASSTYRGGGQPQHFGDGTRLSIL.

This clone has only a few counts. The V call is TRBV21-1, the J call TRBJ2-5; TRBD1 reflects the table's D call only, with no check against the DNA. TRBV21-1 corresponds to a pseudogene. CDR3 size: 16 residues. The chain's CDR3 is CASSKATGLNYETQYF. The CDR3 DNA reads TGTGCCAGCAGCAAGGCGACAGGGCTCAACTACGAGACCCAGTACTTC.

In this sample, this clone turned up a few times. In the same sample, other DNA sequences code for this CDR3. The CDR3 protein is CASSPRRDNEQFF. The CDR3 DNA reads TGTGCCAGCAGCCCCCGGAGGGACAATGAGCAGTTCTTC. V is TRBV7-2 and J is TRBJ2-1; D is possibly TRBD2 (6 bases). The CDR3 loop spans 13 amino acids. Trimming left V 5 bases short and J 5 bases short, with 10 bases between. CDR1 is SGHTA, CDR2 FQGNSA, per germline.

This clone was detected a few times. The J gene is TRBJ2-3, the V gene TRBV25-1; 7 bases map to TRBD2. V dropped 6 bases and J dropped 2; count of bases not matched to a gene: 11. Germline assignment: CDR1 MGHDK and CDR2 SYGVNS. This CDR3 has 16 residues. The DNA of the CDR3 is TGTGCCAGCAGCAAAGTGACGGGAGGTCCCACAGATACGCAGTATTTT. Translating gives CASSKVTGGPTDTQYF.

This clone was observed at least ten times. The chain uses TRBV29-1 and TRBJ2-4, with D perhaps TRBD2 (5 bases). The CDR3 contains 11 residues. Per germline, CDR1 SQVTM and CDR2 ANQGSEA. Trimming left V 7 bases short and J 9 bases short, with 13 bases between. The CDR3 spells CSAWSAGIQYF. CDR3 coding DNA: TGCAGCGCTTGGTCTGCGGGCATTCAGTACTTC.

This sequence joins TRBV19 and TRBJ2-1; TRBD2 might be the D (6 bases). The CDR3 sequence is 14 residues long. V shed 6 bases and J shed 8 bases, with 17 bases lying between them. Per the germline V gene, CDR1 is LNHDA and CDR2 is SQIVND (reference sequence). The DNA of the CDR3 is TGTGCCAGTAGGGTCCTGGGGGGTCAAGATGAGCAGTTCTTC. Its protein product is CASRVLGGQDEQFF.